This T cell receptor (beta chain) stems from a study of blood T cells in healthy people across ages (dated by TCRdb to about 2015). Broadly, across the study: In model experiments, roughly one uniquely barcoded TCR beta cDNA molecule per two T cells was captured by template switching. Using deep sequencing normalized with unique cDNA molecular identifiers, the study measured how TCR beta repertoire diversity changes with age. Donors were grouped into four age groups: young (average about 15 years), middle-aged (around 39), aged (around 60) and long-lived (approximately 75). To avoid experimental bias, donors of different ages were spread randomly across the sequencing lanes. Using the same blood draw, the study looked at two additional independent replicas of 1 million unique cDNA reads for two donors, one aged 18 to 30 and the other aged 80 or older. General findings and caveats noted by the study authors: Because the CMV infection status of the donors was unknown, age-related changes in expanded clonotypes may potentially have been confounded. A strong correlation was found between observed TCR beta diversity and the percentage of naive T cells measured by flow cytometry. Estimates of total diversity based on one million sequenced T cells were considered lower bounds and underestimates. Since profiling was done on bulk unsorted PBMCs, naive and antigen-experienced compartments could not be conclusively compared. Observed TCR beta diversity per million T cells fell roughly linearly with age, and a significant reduction was already apparent by age roughly 41. Compared with the aged group, more naive CD4+ T cells, fewer expanded clones and increased TCR diversity were shown by the long-lived group, suggesting age selection.

This clonotype has more than one count but fewer than ten. The antigen it binds to is not known. The sample holds no much larger clone one base away, and base qualities are not on file. The donors were roughly 40 Caucasian individuals from Russia, aged roughly 6 to 100 years, who were systemically healthy. Each donor gave ten milliliters of peripheral blood, collected into EDTA-treated Vacutainer tubes. PBMCs were isolated by Ficoll-Paque density-gradient centrifugation, with at least 6.5 million obtained per sample. Trizol reagent was used to extract total RNA from the PBMCs, yielding at least 5.5 micrograms per sample. Naive CD45RAhigh/CD27high T cell percentages were measured by flow cytometry on a PBMC aliquot from every donor. Library preparation employed 5' RACE. TCRdb records Illumina HiSeq 2500 as the sequencer. A second PCR of roughly 6 to 12 cycles was performed with a sample-barcoded 5' primer and a J-beta primer mix. Each TCR beta cDNA molecule received a unique molecular identifier from a template-switch 5' adaptor carrying 12 random nucleotides. Each sample yielded at least 2.5 million CDR3-containing paired-end reads. First-strand cDNA was synthesized from all RNA with the Mint cDNA synthesis kit, primed by a TRBC-specific oligonucleotide. Following uracil-DNA glycosylase treatment, a first 18-cycle PCR with universal primers M1SS and BC2_uni_R was performed on all cDNA. As for how the authors treated the data: Normalization of each sample was performed by random selection of 1 million high-quality reads, each carrying a distinct molecular identifier. Reads sharing molecular identifiers were discarded rather than binned into consensus sequences. MiTCR, set to a Q25 quality threshold and the strictest error-elimination algorithm, was used for CDR3 identification, clonotype clustering and error correction. A nonparametric unseen species model with Euler transformation was used to estimate lower-bound total TCR beta diversity. The public sequencing data were trimmed at Q25 with fastp and processed into clonotypes with MiXCR by TCRdb, which kept only in-frame beta chains. Under each unique CDR3 protein, matching rows form one entry showing the most common genes and DNA. The V and J calls come from TCRdb's annotation, not from the publication. The sample has about 1.6 million distinct CDR3 sequences on record, about 31% of them singletons. About 11% of the sample is taken by the ten largest.

Ends trimmed: V by 2 bases, J by 4 bases; bases unmatched to a gene: 9. From its cysteine to its phenylalanine, the CDR3 spans 15 amino acids. Just CDR3 DNA is preserved here, 45 bases in frame from base 1. For CDR1 and CDR2, the germline V gene (reference sequence) lists DFQATT and SNEGSKA. The sample taken for sequencing was blood. The TCR comes from a woman aged 30 to 39 in good health. The rearrangement joined TRBV20-1 to TRBJ2-5, and TRBD2 aligns with 8 junction nucleotides. The CDR3 protein is CSARPTLAAGETQYF. The DNA sequence follows: TGCAGTGCTAGACCTACACTAGCGGCGGGAGAGACCCAGTACTTC.